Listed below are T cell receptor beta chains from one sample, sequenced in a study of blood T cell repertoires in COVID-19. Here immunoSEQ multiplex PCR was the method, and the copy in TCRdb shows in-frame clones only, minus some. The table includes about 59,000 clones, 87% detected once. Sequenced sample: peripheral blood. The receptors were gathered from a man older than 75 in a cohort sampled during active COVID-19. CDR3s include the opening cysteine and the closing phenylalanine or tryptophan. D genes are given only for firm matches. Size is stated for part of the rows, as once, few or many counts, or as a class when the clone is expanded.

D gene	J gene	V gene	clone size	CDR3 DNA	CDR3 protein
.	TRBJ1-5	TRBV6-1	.	TGTGCCAGCAGTGAGGACAACTTCGCTAATCAGCCCCAGCATTTT	CASSEDNFANQPQHF
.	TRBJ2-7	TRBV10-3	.	TGTGCCATCAGTGAAGCTAGGACATTTTATCAAGACGAGCAGTACTTC	CAISEARTFYQDEQYF
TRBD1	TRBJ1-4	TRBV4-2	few	TGTGCCAGCAGCCAAGAGGGTACAGGGGCAACTAATGAAAAACTGTTTTTT	CASSQEGTGATNEKLFF
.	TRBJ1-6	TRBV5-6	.	TGTGCCAGCAGCACAACCCCGGGACACTCGAATTCACCCCTCCACTTT	CASSTTPGHSNSPLHF
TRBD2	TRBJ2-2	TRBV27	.	TGTGCCAGCAGTTTATCAGGCGGGAGGGCCGGGGAGCTGTTTTTT	CASSLSGGRAGELFF
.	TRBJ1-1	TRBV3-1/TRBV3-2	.	TGTGCCAGCAGCCAACCCCGGGGTTCGAGCACTGAAGCTTTCTTT	CASSQPRGSSTEAFF
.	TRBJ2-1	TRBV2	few	TGTGCCAGCCGGCGGGATGAGCAGTTCTTC	CASRRDEQFF
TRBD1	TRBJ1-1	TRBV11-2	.	TGTGCCAGCAGCGAGGGACAGCCTGTAAAAGGAGCTTTCTTT	CASSEGQPVKGAFF
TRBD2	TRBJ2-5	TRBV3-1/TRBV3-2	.	TGTGCCAGCAGCCCTTGGACTAGACAAGAGACCCAGTACTTC	CASSPWTRQETQYF
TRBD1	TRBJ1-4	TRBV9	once	TGTGCCAGCAGCGTAGAGGGGCAGGGGGGTGAAAAACTGTTTTTT	CASSVEGQGGEKLFF
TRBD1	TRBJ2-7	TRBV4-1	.	TGCGCCAGCAGCCAAGAAGGACAGGGGCCCTACGAGCAGTACTTC	CASSQEGQGPYEQYF
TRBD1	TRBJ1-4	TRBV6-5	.	TGTGCCAGCAGTCTTACAGGGGCTAATGAAAAACTGTTTTTT	CASSLTGANEKLFF
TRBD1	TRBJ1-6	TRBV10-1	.	TGCGCCAGCATCGACAGGGGGCTTAGTTCACCCCTCCACTTT	CASIDRGLSSPLHF
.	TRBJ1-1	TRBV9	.	TGTGCCAGCAGCCCCCACGGCAGGGACACTGAAGCTTTCTTT	CASSPHGRDTEAFF
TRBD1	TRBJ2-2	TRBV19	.	TGTGCCTCCACATACCGGACAGGGCGCACCGGGGAGCTGTTTTTT	CASTYRTGRTGELFF
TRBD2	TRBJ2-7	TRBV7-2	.	TGTGCCAGCAGCCTGACTAGCTTTTACTCCTACGAGCAGTACTTC	CASSLTSFYSYEQYF
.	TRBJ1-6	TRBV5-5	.	TGTGCCAGCAGCTTGACAGGGTCGAGAGTATTGAATTCACCCCTCCACTTT	CASSLTGSRVLNSPLHF
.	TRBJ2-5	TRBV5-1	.	TGCGCCAGCAGCCTATCGGGACTGCAAGAGACCCAGTACTTC	CASSLSGLQETQYF
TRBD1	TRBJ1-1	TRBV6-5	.	TGTGCCAGCATTAGGGACAGGGTGAACACTGAAGCTTTCTTT	CASIRDRVNTEAFF
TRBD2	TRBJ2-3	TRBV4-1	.	TGCGCCAGCAGCCAGATGACTAGCGGCACAGATACGCAGTATTTT	CASSQMTSGTDTQYF
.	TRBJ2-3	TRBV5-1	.	TGCGCCAGCAGCAGAGACACAGATACGCAGTATTTT	CASSRDTDTQYF
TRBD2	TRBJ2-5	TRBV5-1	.	TGCGCCAGCAGCGACTATCTAGCGGGGGGGCAAGAGACCCAGTACTTC	CASSDYLAGGQETQYF
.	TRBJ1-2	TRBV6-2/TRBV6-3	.	TGTGCCAGCAGTTATCGTAGGGGTGGCTACACCTTC	CASSYRRGGYTF
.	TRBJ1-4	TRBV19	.	TGTGCCAGTAGTACGGAGTCGGGGGTTGCAACTAATGAAAAACTGTTTTTT	CASSTESGVATNEKLFF
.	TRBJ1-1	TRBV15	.	TGTGCCACCAGCAGAGAAGAGGAAAAAGCTTTCTTT	CATSREEEKAFF
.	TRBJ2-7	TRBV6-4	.	TGTGCCAGCAATCGGGACTTGTCCTCCTACGAGCAGTACTTC	CASNRDLSSYEQYF
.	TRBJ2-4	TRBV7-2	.	TGTGCCAGCTCGCTTGCAGGGGCGAACATTCAGTACTTC	CASSLAGANIQYF
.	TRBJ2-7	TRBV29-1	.	TGCAGCGTTGGGTGGGCCACCTACGAGCAGTACTTC	CSVGWATYEQYF
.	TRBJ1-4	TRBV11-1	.	TGTGCCAGCAGCCCCGGGTATAAGGAAAAACTGTTTTTT	CASSPGYKEKLFF
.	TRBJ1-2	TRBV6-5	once	TGTGCCAGCAGTCCACAGGGCCGGGATGTGGGCTACACCTTC	CASSPQGRDVGYTF
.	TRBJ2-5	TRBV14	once	TGTGCCAGCAGCCCACGACAAGGTCCCCAAGAGACCCAGTACTTC	CASSPRQGPQETQYF
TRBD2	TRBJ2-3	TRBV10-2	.	TGCGCCAGCACGGTGCTCAGCGGGATCGGGACAGATACGCAGTATTTT	CASTVLSGIGTDTQYF
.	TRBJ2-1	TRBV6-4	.	TGTGCCAGCAGTGGACGGGTGGGAGGAGAGCAGTTCTTC	CASSGRVGGEQFF